A single sample gave rise to the 30 T cell receptor beta chains below, sequenced in a study of breast tumors, draining lymph nodes, adjacent tissues. In TCRdb, the multiplex PCR reads were re-called with MiXCR into one record per CDR3 protein. The sample lists over 200,000 distinct CDR3 sequences, less than 40% occurring once. Samples came from axillary lymph nodes draining the breast cancer. The source material was axillary lymph node tissue. These receptor sequences come from a female donor with breast cancer. Some clones in this sample may be carry-over from other donors' samples.

This clonotype was seen repeatedly, ten times or more. The rearrangement joins TRBV19 to TRBJ1-5; D might be TRBD1 (5 bases). This CDR3 region has 15 residues. The V gene lost 2 bases and the J gene lost 6 bases, with 14 bases spanning the gap. CDR1 and CDR2 (germline): LNHDA, SQIVND (reference sequence). CDR3: CASSIFPQGSQPQHF. CDR3 nucleotides: TGTGCCAGTAGTATATTCCCGCAGGGAAGTCAGCCCCAGCATTTT.

This clonotype was seen many times. This chain uses TRBV2 with TRBJ2-5; tentatively, D is TRBD1 (5 bases). CDR1 is SNHLY, CDR2 FYNNEI, per germline. CDR3 size: 17 residues. Trimming stripped 4 bases from V and 7 bases from J, with 25 bases between. CDR3 sequence: CASSGWFSTDDMGTQYF. Here the CDR3 DNA reads TGTGCCAGCAGTGGATGGTTTTCGACAGATGACATGGGGACCCAGTACTTC.

This clonotype occurred many times. The chain has TRBV7-3 and TRBJ2-1; D is undetermined. CDR3 length equals 15 residues. The germline gives CDR1 SGHTA, CDR2 FQGTGA. Trimming took off 5 bases at V and 6 bases at J, with 17 bases between the two ends. This CDR3 reads CASSPGPRGINEQFF. CDR3 nucleotides: TGTGCCAGCAGCCCTGGACCTAGAGGCATCAATGAGCAGTTCTTC.

This clonotype was seen repeatedly, ten times or more. The rearrangement uses TRBV30 and TRBJ2-7; a possible D gene is TRBD2 (6 bases). CDR1 and CDR2 (germline): GTSNPN, SVGIG (reference sequence). V was shortened by 0 bases and J by 2 bases, with 11 bases between the two germline ends. CDR3 size: 14 residues. Written as DNA, the CDR3 is TGTGCCTGGAGTGTGGCGTCGGGGGCCTACGAGCAGTACTTC. This translates into CAWSVASGAYEQYF. Complete variable domain (other parts from reference TRBV30 and TRBJ2-7): SQTIHQWPATLVQPVGSPLSLECTVEGTSNPNLYWYRQAAGRGLQLLFYSVGIGQISSEVPQNLSASRPQDRQFILSSKKLLLSDSGFYLCAWSVASGAYEQYFGPGTRLTVT.

The genes are TRBV6-5 and TRBJ2-5, with unresolved D. From germline, CDR1 is MNHEY and CDR2 SVGAGI. Deletions cut 6 bases from V and 4 bases from J, with 15 bases between. This CDR3 region has 14 residues. The CDR3 is CASRGTHSGETQYF. The CDR3 DNA is TGTGCCAGCAGAGGAACCCACTCCGGAGAGACCCAGTACTTC.

The sample holds many counts of this clonotype. The gene calls are TRBV5-1 and TRBJ2-2; D perhaps matches TRBD2 (5 bases). V was shortened by 3 bases and J by 0 bases, with 12 bases between the two germline ends. Per the germline V gene, CDR1 is SGHRS and CDR2 is YFSETQ. The CDR3 is 16 amino acids. The CDR3 spells CASSSGLLANTGELFF. CDR3 coding DNA: TGCGCCAGCAGCTCTGGACTCCTCGCGAACACCGGGGAGCTGTTTTTT. Variable domain in full (rest from reference TRBV5-1 and TRBJ2-2): KAGVTQTPRYLIKTRGQQVTLSCSPISGHRSVSWYQQTPGQGLQFLFEYFSETQRNKGNFPGRFSGRQFSNSRSEMNVSTLELGDSALYLCASSSGLLANTGELFFGEGSRLTVL.

With regard to this clonotype: One end of the junction does not line up with germline, which may come from a read error. The V call is TRBV10-3, the J call TRBJ1-6, with TRBD1 as a possible D gene (5 bases). The CDR3 sequence is 14 residues long. Germline CDR1 reads ENHRY; CDR2 reads SYGVKD. The CDR3 DNA is TGTGCCATCAAGGGGCAGGAGATTAATTCATCCCTCCACTTT. Protein product: CAIKGQEINSSLHF.

The gene calls are TRBV12-5 and TRBJ1-5; 8 nucleotides line up with TRBD1. Germline CDR1 LGHNT, CDR2 FRNRAP. V shed 6 bases, J shed 5 bases, and the junction held 9 bases outside the gene matches. This CDR3 has 15 amino acids. The CDR3 protein is CASGSGQGLYQPQHF. The CDR3 DNA reads as TGTGCTAGTGGCTCTGGACAGGGATTGTATCAGCCCCAGCATTTT.

To note about this clonotype: This clone may be a read error of a much larger clone one base away. The CDR3 end shows no conserved phenylalanine or tryptophan, and so a read error is likely. The genes are TRBV9 and TRBJ1-2; a weak D match, TRBD1 (6 bases). Germline-derived CDR1 and CDR2 are SGDLS and YYNGEE. Trimming stripped 0 bases from V and 8 bases from J, with 11 bases between. The CDR3 length is 13 residues. CDR3 bases: TGTGCCAGCAGCGTAGTGCAGGGGAGGGGCTACACCTCC. As protein: CASSVVQGRGYTS.

The V call is TRBV29-1, the J call TRBJ2-6, with 10 nucleotides matching TRBD2. The junction had 6 bases not matched to a gene; V was cut back by 6 bases and J by 1 base. The CDR3 has 16 amino acids. The germline gives CDR1 SQVTM, CDR2 ANQGSEA. The CDR3 loop is CSVLGLAWSGANVLTF. The CDR3, as DNA: TGCAGCGTCCTGGGACTAGCGTGGTCTGGGGCCAACGTCCTGACTTTC. Based on the CDR3 plus reference TRBV29-1 and TRBJ2-6, the full variable domain is SAVISQKPSRDICQRGTSLTIQCQVDSQVTMMFWYRQQPGQSLTLIATANQGSEATYESGFVIDKFPISRPNLTFSTLTVSNMSPEDSSIYLCSVLGLAWSGANVLTFGAGSRLTVL.

This clonotype appeared many times. This rearrangement joins TRBV7-2 to TRBJ2-5; 8 bases are shared with TRBD2. V was pared by 2 bases and J by 5 bases, with 10 bases of the junction left unmatched. From germline, CDR1 is SGHTA and CDR2 FQGNSA. This CDR3 is built from 16 residues. The CDR3 DNA follows: TGTGCCAGCAGCTTAAACTCTGCGGGGGGATCGGAGACCCAGTACTTC. Its translation: CASSLNSAGGSETQYF.

This clonotype occurred many times. The chain links TRBV5-5 to TRBJ2-1; D possibly corresponds to TRBD2 (6 bases). This CDR3 has 15 residues. The V end lost 6 bases, the J end lost 1 base, and 14 bases lay between the germline ends. The germline gives CDR1 SGHKS, CDR2 YYEKEE (reference sequence). The CDR3 region is CASTLNGRSYNEQFF. CDR3 nucleotides: TGTGCCAGCACCCTCAACGGGAGATCCTACAATGAGCAGTTCTTC.

This clonotype appeared a few times. A read error is possible here, since a much larger clone lies one base away. This CDR3 fails to terminate in the conserved phenylalanine or tryptophan, so it likely reflects a read error. The V call is TRBV20-1, the J call TRBJ1-2; D is unresolved. This CDR3 is 10 amino acids long. V was clipped by 3 bases and J by 4 bases, with 3 bases between them. Germline-derived CDR1 and CDR2 are DFQATT and SNEGSKA (reference sequence). The CDR3 sequence is CSARAYGYTS. In DNA, the CDR3 is TGCAGTGCTAGGGCCTATGGCTACACCTCC.

CDR3 loop: CASSGNYEQYF. In DNA, the CDR3 is TGTGCCAGCAGTGGCAATTACGAGCAGTACTTC. This sequence joins TRBV2 and TRBJ2-7; the D is unclear. V dropped 4 bases and J dropped 4 bases, with 5 bases sitting between them. Germline CDR1 reads SNHLY; CDR2 reads FYNNEI. The CDR3 length is 11 residues.

This chain uses TRBV14 with TRBJ1-2; TRBD1 matches 7 bases. The J segment lost 5 bases and the V segment lost 1 base, leaving 13 bases of the junction unmatched. The CDR3 contains 17 residues. Germline V CDR1 and CDR2: SGHDN, FVKESK. The CDR3 reads CASSQGGGDSKSYGYTF. CDR3 nucleotide sequence: TGTGCCAGCAGCCAAGGGGGGGGGGACAGTAAATCATATGGCTACACCTTC.

The chain uses TRBV20-1 and TRBJ1-6; TRBD1 aligns across 7 bases. The CDR3 totals 12 residues. Trimming cost V 5 bases and J 10 bases; bases outside gene matches: 5. From germline, CDR1 is DFQATT and CDR2 SNEGSKA (reference sequence). The CDR3 coding sequence is TGCAGTGCTTCCAGGGGGACGTCACCCCTCCACTTT. Translated: CSASRGTSPLHF.

The chain combines TRBV7-8 with TRBJ2-3; D possibly corresponds to TRBD1 (6 bases). CDR1 is SGHVS, CDR2 FQNEAQ, per germline. This CDR3 comprises 12 residues. Trimming took 5 bases from V and 7 from J, leaving 10 bases between them. The CDR3 loop reads CASSPGTNTQYF. The CDR3 region has the DNA TGTGCCAGCAGCCCGGGGACAAATACGCAGTATTTT.

This clonotype has a count of ten or more. This rearrangement joins TRBV7-9 to TRBJ2-1, with TRBD2 matching 7 bases. CDR1 and CDR2 from the germline V gene are SEHNR and FQNEAQ (reference sequence). V lost 7 bases and J lost 11; bases outside the gene matches: 8. There are 12 residues in the CDR3. The CDR3 DNA sequence: TGTGCCAGCACCTCTAGCGGCGGAAAGCAGTTCTTC. Translation: CASTSSGGKQFF.

This clonotype was seen only a few times. The chain recombines TRBV11-2 with TRBJ2-5; D is possibly TRBD2 (6 bases). Trimming removed 5 bases from V and 2 bases from J, with 15 bases in between. The V gene's germline CDR1 is SGHAT and CDR2 FQNNGV. This CDR3 region has 15 residues. The CDR3 nucleotides read TGTGCCAGCAGCCCAGGGACTGGCCAACAAGAGACCCAGTACTTC. As protein: CASSPGTGQQETQYF.

This clonotype was counted ten times or more. This chain connects TRBV6-5 to TRBJ2-7; TRBD2 matches 8 bases. After removal of 0 bases from V and 3 bases from J, the junction contained 4 bases not matched to a gene. The CDR3 has 15 amino acids. CDR1 is MNHEY and CDR2 is SVGAGI in the germline V gene. The CDR3 is CASSYSFAGGYEQYF. The CDR3 nucleotides read TGTGCCAGCAGTTACTCGTTTGCGGGAGGCTACGAGCAGTACTTC.

This clonotype was observed a handful of times. The chain couples TRBV28 to TRBJ2-7, with TRBD1 as a possible D gene (5 bases). V lost 8 bases to trimming and J lost 0 bases, with 11 bases between them. Germline V gene sequence: CDR1 MDHEN, CDR2 SYDVKM. The CDR3 has 13 amino acids. This CDR3 is CASYGHLSYEQYF. As DNA, the CDR3 is TGTGCCAGCTATGGACACCTCTCCTACGAGCAGTACTTC.

This clonotype was picked up many times. The chain uses TRBV6-5 and TRBJ1-6, with 7 nucleotides matching TRBD1. V lost 5 bases to trimming and J lost 8 bases; unmatched junction nucleotides: 12. CDR1 is MNHEY and CDR2 is SVGAGI in the germline V gene. This CDR3 region has 16 residues. The CDR3 loop is CASSHLGRTGDSPLHF. CDR3 DNA sequence: TGTGCCAGCAGTCACCTCGGTCGGACAGGAGATTCACCCCTCCACTTT.

The chain recombines TRBV5-1 with TRBJ2-5, with 8 nucleotides matching TRBD2. The CDR3 is 18 residues long. The ends lost 1 base at V and 5 bases at J; junction bases unmatched: 16. Germline CDR1 is SGHRS and CDR2 is YFSETQ. The CDR3 reads CASSLPSKVAGTGETQYF. CDR3 DNA: TGCGCCAGCAGCTTGCCCAGTAAGGTAGCGGGAACCGGTGAGACCCAGTACTTC.

The rearrangement uses TRBV24-1 and TRBJ2-5; no reliable D call. V shed 4 bases and J shed 8 bases, with 10 bases lying between them. Germline V gene sequence: CDR1 KGHDR, CDR2 SFDVKD. CDR3 size: 12 residues. This chain's CDR3 is CATSETGDTQYF. The CDR3 DNA follows: TGTGCCACCAGTGAAACTGGGGATACCCAGTACTTC.

About this clonotype itself: A much larger clone is a single base away; this may be a read error. Lacking the conserved final phenylalanine or tryptophan, this CDR3 likely reflects a read error. J is TRBJ1-2 and V is TRBV14; the D is unclear. The CDR3 covers 13 residues. Trimming took off 0 bases at V and 3 bases at J, with 5 bases between the two ends. Germline CDR1 is SGHDN and CDR2 is FVKESK. This CDR3 reads CASSQERDYGYTS. CDR3 nucleotides: TGTGCCAGCAGCCAAGAAAGGGACTATGGCTACACCTCC.

This clonotype was counted at least ten times. The J gene is TRBJ2-5, the V gene TRBV5-8; D is possibly TRBD2 (6 bases). The CDR3 loop spans 18 amino acids. Trimming pared 0 bases from V and 1 base from J, leaving 19 bases between. Germline values: CDR1 SGHTS, CDR2 YDEGEE. The DNA of the CDR3 is TGTGCCAGCAGCTTGGCCGGCGGGGCTAGGGCCCGCCAAGAGACCCAGTACTTC. It codes for CASSLAGGARARQETQYF.

This clonotype was detected ten times or more. The CDR3 loop is CASSARTGGSPLHF. CDR3 DNA sequence: TGTGCCAGCAGTGCGCGCACAGGAGGGTCACCCCTCCACTTT. The chain carries TRBV2 and TRBJ1-6, with D possibly being TRBD1 (5 bases). The CDR3 is 14 residues long. CDR1 and CDR2 (germline): SNHLY, FYNNEI. Trimming took 4 bases from V and 10 from J, leaving 14 bases between them.

V gene TRBV20-1 combines with J gene TRBJ1-1, with D hard to call. The germline CDR1 and CDR2 sequences are DFQATT and SNEGSKA (reference sequence). The CDR3 has 15 residues. Trimming left V 3 bases short and J 0 bases short, with 14 bases between. The CDR3 nucleotides are TGCAGTGCTAGGGCCCTTGGGAAAATGAACACTGAAGCTTTCTTT. Translating gives CSARALGKMNTEAFF.

This clonotype was observed many times. The J gene is TRBJ1-2, the V gene TRBV19; D call uncertain. From germline, CDR1 is LNHDA and CDR2 SQIVND (reference sequence). CDR3 length equals 14 residues. The V and J ends lost 3 bases and 8 bases respectively, with 16 bases between them. The CDR3 sequence is CASSIPPGIWGYTF. CDR3 DNA sequence: TGTGCCAGTAGTATCCCCCCCGGGATATGGGGCTACACCTTC.

Ten or more counts support this clonotype. The chain uses TRBV6-5 and TRBJ2-7; D could derive from TRBD1 or TRBD2 (7 bases each). Looked up from germline, CDR1 is MNHEY and CDR2 is SVGAGI. This CDR3 comprises 14 residues. Trimming removed 2 bases at V and 3 bases at J, with 11 bases between. Here the CDR3 reads CASSYQGGGYEQYF. DNA of the CDR3: TGTGCCAGCAGTTACCAGGGGGGGGGCTACGAGCAGTACTTC.